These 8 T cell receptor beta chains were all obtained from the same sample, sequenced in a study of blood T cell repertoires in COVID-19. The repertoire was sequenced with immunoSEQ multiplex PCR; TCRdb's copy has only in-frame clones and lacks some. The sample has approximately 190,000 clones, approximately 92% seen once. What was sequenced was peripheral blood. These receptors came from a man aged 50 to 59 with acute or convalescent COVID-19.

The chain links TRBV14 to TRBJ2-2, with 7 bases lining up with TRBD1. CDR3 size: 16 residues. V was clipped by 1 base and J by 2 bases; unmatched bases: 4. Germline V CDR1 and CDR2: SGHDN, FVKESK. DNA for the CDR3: TGTGCCAGCAGCCAAGTTGGGACAGTTAACACCGGGGAGCTGTTTTTT. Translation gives CASSQVGTVNTGELFF.

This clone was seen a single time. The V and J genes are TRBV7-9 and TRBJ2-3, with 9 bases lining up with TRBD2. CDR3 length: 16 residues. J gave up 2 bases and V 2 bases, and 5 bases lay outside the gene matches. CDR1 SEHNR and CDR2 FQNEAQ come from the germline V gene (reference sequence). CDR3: CASSLTAGGTTDTQYF. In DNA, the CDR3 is TGTGCCAGCAGCTTAACCGCGGGGGGGACCACAGATACGCAGTATTTT.

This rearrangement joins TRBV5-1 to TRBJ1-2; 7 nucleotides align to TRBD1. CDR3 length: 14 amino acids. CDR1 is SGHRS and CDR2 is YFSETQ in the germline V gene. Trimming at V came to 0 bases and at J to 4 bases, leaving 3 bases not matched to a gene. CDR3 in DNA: TGCGCCAGCAGCTTGGCCGGGACAGTCTATGGCTACACCTTC. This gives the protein CASSLAGTVYGYTF.

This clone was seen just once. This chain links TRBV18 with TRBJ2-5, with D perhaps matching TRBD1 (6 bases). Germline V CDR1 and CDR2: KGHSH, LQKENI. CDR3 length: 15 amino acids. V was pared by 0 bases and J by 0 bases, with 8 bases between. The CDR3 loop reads CASSPPDRYQETQYF. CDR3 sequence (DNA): TGTGCCAGCTCACCACCGGACAGATACCAAGAGACCCAGTACTTC.

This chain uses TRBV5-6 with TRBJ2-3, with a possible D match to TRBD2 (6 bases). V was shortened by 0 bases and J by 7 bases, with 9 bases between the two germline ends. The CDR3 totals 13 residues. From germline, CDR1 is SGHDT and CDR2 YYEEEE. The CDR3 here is CASSLGGGNTQYF. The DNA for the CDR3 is TGTGCCAGCAGCTTGGGTGGGGGGAATACGCAGTATTTT.

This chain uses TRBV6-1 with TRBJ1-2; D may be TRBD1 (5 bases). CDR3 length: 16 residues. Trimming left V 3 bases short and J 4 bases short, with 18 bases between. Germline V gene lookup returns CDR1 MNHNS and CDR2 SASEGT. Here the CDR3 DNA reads TGTGCCAGCAGTGACATCACAACAGCCGGGGGCTATGGCTACACCTTC. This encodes CASSDITTAGGYGYTF.

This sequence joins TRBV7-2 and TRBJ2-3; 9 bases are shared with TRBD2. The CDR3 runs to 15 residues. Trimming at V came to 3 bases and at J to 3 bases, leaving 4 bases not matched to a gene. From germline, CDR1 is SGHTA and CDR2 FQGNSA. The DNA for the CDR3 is TGTGCCAGCAGCTTTGGCGGGGGGGTTACAGATACGCAGTATTTT. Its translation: CASSFGGGVTDTQYF.

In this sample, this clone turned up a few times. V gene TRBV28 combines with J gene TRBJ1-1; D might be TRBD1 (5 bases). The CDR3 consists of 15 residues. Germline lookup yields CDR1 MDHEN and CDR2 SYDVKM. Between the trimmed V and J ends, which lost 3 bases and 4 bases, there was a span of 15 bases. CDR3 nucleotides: TGTGCCAGCAGTTTTTCTGGAAGGGGTCGCACTGAAGCTTTCTTT. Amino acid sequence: CASSFSGRGRTEAFF. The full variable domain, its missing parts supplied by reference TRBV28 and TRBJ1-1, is DVKVTQSSRYLVKRTGEKVFLECVQDMDHENMFWYRQDPGLGLRLIYFSYDVKMKEKGDIPEGYSVSREKKERFSLILESASTNQTSMYLCASSFSGRGRTEAFFGQGTRLTVV.